This TCR beta chain originates from a study of blood T cells in healthy people across ages. PCR was performed a second time for roughly 6 to 12 cycles using a sample-barcoded 5' primer and a J-beta primer mix. TCRdb used MiXCR to reprocess the 5' RACE reads, holding one entry per CDR3 protein. The sample has around 750,000 distinct CDR3 sequences; about 55% are singletons. This clonotype was counted many times. The V and J ends lost 3 bases and 6 bases respectively, with 7 bases between them. The CDR3 has 11 residues. Germline CDR1 reads SQVTM; CDR2 reads ANQGSEA. Whenever a sample was processed, at least 6 million PBMCs were isolated.

The receptor was isolated from an elderly man in good health. The chain joins TRBV29-1 to TRBJ2-3; no definite D call. The material sequenced was blood. CDR3 nucleotide sequence: TGCAGCGTTGATTTGGGGGATACGCAGTATTTT. Protein sequence: CSVDLGDTQYF.